This T cell receptor (beta chain) was sequenced during a study of control samples from healthy donors and cancer patients. TCRdb keeps only in-frame clones here, not all; method: immunoSEQ multiplex PCR. Of under 200,000 clones detected, roughly 94% appear once; the ten largest clones hold around 9.3%. The CDR3 is made up of 12 amino acids. V was clipped by 6 bases and J by 5 bases, with 10 bases between them. This sequence was found in a woman in her thirties or forties in good health. This chain uses TRBV12-3 or TRBV12-4 with TRBJ1-1; D is unresolved. The material sequenced was blood. The CDR3, as DNA: TGTGCCAGCAGAAGGTCTGGGACTGAAGCTTTCTTT. Amino acid sequence: CASRRSGTEAFF.